Each of the 32 T cell receptor beta chains below was sequenced from the same sample in a study of shared clonotypes between healthy human individuals. Sequencing was performed with immunoSEQ multiplex PCR; in TCRdb, only in-frame clones are kept and a portion is missing. The profile covers about 510,000 clones, with almost 97% appearing a single time and 0.055% to 0.075% taken by the ten largest. The source material was naive CD4+ T cells sorted from blood. This sample's subset: CD45RA+ positively selected. The receptors originated from a woman aged 25 to 39 in good health.

The V call is TRBV11-2, the J call TRBJ2-7; a possible D gene is TRBD1 (5 bases). V shed 0 bases and J shed 0 bases, with 9 bases lying between them. The CDR3 totals 15 residues. Per the germline V gene, CDR1 is SGHAT and CDR2 is FQNNGV. CDR3 residues: CASSLDLRDSYEQYF. CDR3 nucleotides: TGTGCCAGCAGCTTAGATCTCAGGGACTCCTACGAGCAGTACTTC.

The chain links TRBV15 to TRBJ2-3, with TRBD2 identical over 9 bases. Germline V lookup: CDR1 LNHNV, CDR2 YYDKDF (reference sequence). V lost 0 bases and J lost 7; bases outside the gene matches: 14. The CDR3 has 18 residues. The chain's CDR3 is CATSRDRPSGVGIYTQYF. Written as DNA, the CDR3 is TGTGCCACCAGCAGAGACCGGCCTAGCGGGGTTGGGATCTATACGCAGTATTTT.

The J gene is TRBJ2-1, the V gene TRBV10-3; 9 bases map to TRBD2. Germline trimming cut 0 bases from V and 2 bases from J; bases unmatched to any gene: 14. CDR1 and CDR2 from the germline V gene are ENHRY and SYGVKD. There are 20 residues in the CDR3. CDR3 amino acids: CAISESGTSSTRGTYNEQFF. The CDR3, as DNA: TGTGCCATCAGTGAGTCCGGGACTAGCTCCACCAGAGGGACCTACAATGAGCAGTTCTTC.

This sequence joins TRBV29-1 and TRBJ2-3; TRBD1 or TRBD2 may be the D gene (5 bases each). Trimming pared 4 bases from V and 2 bases from J, leaving 16 bases between. This CDR3 is 15 amino acids long. Looked up from germline, CDR1 is SQVTM and CDR2 is ANQGSEA. The chain's CDR3 is CSVGEGSTDTDTQYF. The CDR3 nucleotides read TGCAGCGTTGGAGAGGGGTCTACCGACACAGATACGCAGTATTTT.

The chain has TRBV11-2 and TRBJ2-3; no clear D. The CDR3 sequence is 16 residues long. The V gene lost 1 base and the J gene lost 1 base, with 12 bases spanning the gap. CDR1 is SGHAT and CDR2 is FQNNGV in the germline V gene. CDR3 nucleotides: TGTGCCAGCAGCTTAGGGGCCAGCACGGGCACAGATACGCAGTATTTT. Translated, it gives CASSLGASTGTDTQYF.

The chain has TRBV6-4 and TRBJ2-6; D call uncertain. The V end lost 3 bases, the J end lost 0 bases, and 12 bases lay between the germline ends. The CDR3 is made up of 17 amino acids. Germline V gene sequence: CDR1 MRHNA, CDR2 SNTAGT. The CDR3 DNA reads as TGTGCCAGCAGTGAAGAGGCTTCCAGCTCTGGGGCCAACGTCCTGACTTTC. Translated, it gives CASSEEASSSGANVLTF.

The gene calls are TRBV10-3 and TRBJ2-7; TRBD1 agrees at 8 bases. This CDR3 spans 13 amino acids. J was trimmed by 2 bases and V by 6 bases; bases with no gene match: 3. CDR1 is ENHRY, CDR2 SYGVKD, per germline. CDR3 coding DNA: TGTGCCATCAGAGGACAGGGCCCCTACGAGCAGTACTTC. Protein: CAIRGQGPYEQYF.

This clone was seen a single time. V gene TRBV19 combines with J gene TRBJ2-1, with 8 bases aligning to TRBD2. CDR3 length: 16 amino acids. The trim removed 5 bases at V and 0 bases at J, leaving 6 bases unmatched. CDR1 LNHDA and CDR2 SQIVND come from the germline V gene (reference sequence). CDR3 sequence: CASSYTSGHSYNEQFF. For the CDR3, the DNA is TGTGCCAGTAGTTATACTAGCGGCCACTCCTACAATGAGCAGTTCTTC.

The chain has TRBV5-6 and TRBJ2-7; 10 bases agree with TRBD2. Germline V gene lookup returns CDR1 SGHDT and CDR2 YYEEEE. This CDR3 spans 17 amino acids. Trimming removed 0 bases from V and 1 base from J; junction bases left unmatched: 7. CDR3 region: CASSLAIRTSGSYEQYF. The CDR3 nucleotides are TGTGCCAGCAGCTTGGCGATCCGGACTAGCGGTTCCTACGAGCAGTACTTC.

This clone occurred once. The V call is TRBV10-2, the J call TRBJ2-7; no clear D gene. The germline V gene has CDR1 WSHSY and CDR2 SAAADI. The germline V and J ends were trimmed by 6 bases and 5 bases, with 8 bases remaining between them. This CDR3 comprises 11 residues. The CDR3 DNA sequence: TGCGCCAGCAGGTTTAACGACGAGCAGTACTTC. Its protein product is CASRFNDEQYF.

This clone showed up just once. The chain is built from TRBV7-9 and TRBJ2-5; D possibly corresponds to TRBD2 (5 bases). Germline loops: CDR1 SEHNR, CDR2 FQNEAQ (reference sequence). Between the trimmed V and J ends, which lost 5 bases and 4 bases, there was a span of 17 bases. The length of the CDR3 is 15 residues. CDR3 in amino acids: CASSRYGVDGETQYF. The CDR3, as DNA: TGTGCCAGCAGCCGGTACGGGGTAGACGGAGAGACCCAGTACTTC. Full variable domain (missing parts from reference TRBV7-9 and TRBJ2-5): DTGVSQNPRHKITKRGQNVTFRCDPISEHNRLYWYRQTLGQGPEFLTYFQNEAQLEKSRLLSDRFSAERPKGSFSTLEIQRTEQGDSAMYLCASSRYGVDGETQYFGPGTRLLVL.

The chain employs TRBV19 and TRBJ2-1; the D gene is possibly TRBD2 (6 bases). V was clipped by 4 bases and J by 0 bases, with 13 bases between them. The CDR3 extends over 16 amino acids. Germline V lookup: CDR1 LNHDA, CDR2 SQIVND (reference sequence). In DNA form, the CDR3 reads TGTGCCAGTAGTACTGTAGCGGAGAGCTCCTACAATGAGCAGTTCTTC. Translation gives CASSTVAESSYNEQFF.

This clone was seen once. CDR3 region: CASSLTQGNSPLHF. The DNA of the CDR3 is TGTGCCAGCAGCTTAACACAGGGCAATTCACCCCTCCACTTT. The chain combines TRBV7-9 with TRBJ1-6, with a possible D match to TRBD1 (6 bases). Trimming took 2 bases from V and 7 from J, leaving 9 bases between them. The germline V gene encodes CDR1 SEHNR and CDR2 FQNEAQ (reference sequence). This CDR3 is built from 14 residues.

The chain recombines TRBV11-1 with TRBJ2-6, with 10 bases aligning to TRBD1. Germline CDR1 is SGHAT and CDR2 is FQDESV (reference sequence). After removal of 5 bases from V and 2 bases from J, the junction contained 3 bases not matched to a gene. This CDR3 has 16 amino acids. The CDR3 reads CASSGGQGTGANVLTF. The CDR3 coding sequence is TGTGCCAGCAGCGGGGGACAGGGGACTGGGGCCAACGTCCTGACTTTC.

Here the CDR3 reads CASSYGPGLAREKLFF. CDR3 nucleotide sequence: TGTGCCAGCAGTTACGGTCCGGGATTAGCGAGGGAAAAACTGTTTTTT. The J gene is TRBJ1-4, the V gene TRBV6-6, with D unresolved. Germline lookup yields CDR1 MNHNY and CDR2 SVGAGI (reference sequence). Trimming stripped 2 bases from V and 8 bases from J, with 18 bases between. The CDR3 is 16 amino acids.

V is TRBV6-5 and J is TRBJ1-2, with no clear D. Germline loops: CDR1 MNHEY, CDR2 SVGAGI. The ends were cut back, 2 bases at V and 8 bases at J, with 15 bases in the middle. The CDR3 extends over 14 amino acids. This CDR3 reads CASSYADNTRGYTF. The CDR3, as DNA: TGTGCCAGCAGTTACGCAGACAATACACGCGGCTACACCTTC.

The J gene is TRBJ1-5, the V gene TRBV28, with 9 bases that match TRBD1. The CDR3 loop spans 17 amino acids. In germline, CDR1 is MDHEN, CDR2 SYDVKM. V lost 2 bases to trimming and J lost 5 bases; unmatched junction nucleotides: 10. CDR3 DNA: TGTGCCAGCAGTTTAGGCTTCTGGGACAGGGTCCATCAGCCCCAGCATTTT. As protein: CASSLGFWDRVHQPQHF.

The rearrangement links TRBV28 to TRBJ2-5; TRBD1 agrees at 7 bases. The J call could be wrong; TRBJ2-7 is a better fit for the DNA end. The CDR3 spans 12 residues. Germline V gene lookup returns CDR1 MDHEN and CDR2 SYDVKM. The CDR3 DNA follows: TGTGCCAGCAGTGTGGGACAGTACGAGCAGTACTTC. Translated: CASSVGQYEQYF.

The genes are TRBV7-3 and TRBJ2-5, with 11 bases matching TRBD1. The J call may be wrong; the DNA end is better matched by TRBJ2-7. Germline V gene sequence: CDR1 SGHTA, CDR2 FQGTGA. The CDR3 consists of 15 residues. Here the CDR3 DNA reads TGTGCCAGCAGCTCTGCCGGGACAGGGGGTTCCGAGCAGTACTTC. The encoded protein is CASSSAGTGGSEQYF.

The chain is built from TRBV7-8 and TRBJ1-4, with TRBD1 as a possible D gene (6 bases). There are 15 residues in the CDR3. Germline values: CDR1 SGHVS, CDR2 FQNEAQ. Trimming took 4 bases from V and 6 from J, leaving 15 bases between them. This CDR3 is CASSWTPGHHEKLFF. Here the CDR3 DNA reads TGTGCCAGCAGCTGGACGCCGGGACACCATGAAAAACTGTTTTTT.

Notes on this clone: Relative to the germline gene, one junction end is altered; a read error may explain this. The rearrangement uses TRBV11-2 and TRBJ2-7, with TRBD2 matching over 14 bases. The CDR3 runs to 15 residues. Germline CDR1 reads SGHAT; CDR2 reads FQNNGV. For the CDR3, the DNA is TGTGCCAGCAGCTTAAGGAGACTAGCGGGAGGGCCCGGGGTCTTC. This gives the protein CASSLRRLAGGPGVF.

This clone was detected only once. The chain uses TRBV11-2 and TRBJ2-7; 7 bases agree with TRBD2. The CDR3 extends over 15 amino acids. J gave up 0 bases and V 6 bases, and 8 bases lay outside the gene matches. The germline V gene has CDR1 SGHAT and CDR2 FQNNGV. The CDR3 coding sequence is TGTGCCAGCAGTCGAGGAGGGACTAACTCCTACGAGCAGTACTTC. Its protein product is CASSRGGTNSYEQYF.

The rearrangement joins TRBV28 to TRBJ1-2, with a possible D match to TRBD1 (5 bases). Germline loops: CDR1 MDHEN, CDR2 SYDVKM. The CDR3 covers 13 residues. V lost 6 bases and J 1 base, leaving 9 bases between the germline ends. The CDR3 DNA is TGTGCCAGCAGCGGGGGATTTAACTATGGCTACACCTTC. Translation gives CASSGGFNYGYTF.

A note on this clone: The junction and the germline gene differ at one end; a read error may be behind it. This chain links TRBV28 with TRBJ1-1, with no clear D. The germline gives CDR1 MDHEN, CDR2 SYDVKM. CDR3 length: 12 residues. The DNA of the CDR3 is TGTGCCAGCAGTCTATGGGTGGGAGAGGCTTTCTTT. It specifies CASSLWVGEAFF.

A word on this clone: The CDR3 carries no conserved terminal phenylalanine or tryptophan, so it likely arises from a read error. The DNA is left out, because the CDR3 cannot be placed on it with certainty; the CDR3 is given as TCRdb lists it. The chain uses TRBV27 and TRBJ2-7. The CDR3 spans 8 residues, counting both ends. The V gene's germline CDR1 is MNHEY and CDR2 SMNVEV (reference sequence). The CDR3 region is CASSLRAM.

This sequence joins TRBV30 and TRBJ2-7, with D perhaps matching TRBD1 (6 bases). Trimming took 0 bases from V and 3 from J, leaving 6 bases between them. The CDR3 totals 12 residues. Germline lookup yields CDR1 GTSNPN and CDR2 SVGIG (reference sequence). The CDR3, as DNA: TGTGCCTGGAGTGTAGGGGGCTACGAGCAGTACTTC. This gives the protein CAWSVGGYEQYF.

The V and J genes are TRBV25-1 and TRBJ2-7; 7 nucleotides line up with TRBD2. Trimming took 8 bases from V and 7 from J; bases not matched to a gene: 17. The germline V gene encodes CDR1 MGHDK and CDR2 SYGVNS. The CDR3 spans 15 residues. CDR3 in amino acids: CASRRSGGSMGEQYF. The DNA of the CDR3 is TGTGCCAGCCGGCGGTCGGGCGGGAGCATGGGAGAGCAGTACTTC.

The rearrangement joins TRBV11-2 to TRBJ2-2, with 10 bases matching TRBD1. CDR3 length: 18 amino acids. Unmatched junction bases numbered 14, after V lost 3 bases and J lost 7 bases. Germline V gene lookup returns CDR1 SGHAT and CDR2 FQNNGV. CDR3 sequence reads: CASSLGRGTGERVGELFF. CDR3 DNA sequence: TGTGCCAGCAGCTTGGGCCGGGGGACAGGGGAACGAGTCGGGGAGCTGTTTTTT.

This clone came up a few times. The chain combines TRBV10-1 with TRBJ1-2; D is ambiguous. V lost 2 bases, J lost 5 bases, and 9 bases lay in between. The CDR3 totals 13 residues. Germline V gene sequence: CDR1 WNHNN, CDR2 SYGVQD (reference sequence). The CDR3 DNA sequence: TGCGCCAGCAGTGAGGTGAGGGAATATGGCTACACCTTC. It encodes CASSEVREYGYTF.

The rearrangement uses TRBV7-9 and TRBJ2-7; TRBD2 matches at 10 bases. This CDR3 spans 15 amino acids. V shed 5 bases and J 3 bases; nucleotides not matched to a gene: 7. CDR1 is SEHNR and CDR2 is FQNEAQ in the germline V gene (reference sequence). CDR3 sequence reads: CASSGSGRERYEQYF. CDR3 coding DNA: TGTGCCAGCAGCGGAAGCGGGAGGGAACGCTACGAGCAGTACTTC.

The chain is built from TRBV6-5 and TRBJ2-7; possible D gene TRBD1, 5 bases. The V gene lost 6 bases and the J gene lost 6 bases, with 9 bases spanning the gap. The CDR3 spans 11 residues. CDR1 and CDR2 (germline): MNHEY, SVGAGI. CDR3 region: CASRARVEQYF. The CDR3, as DNA: TGTGCCAGCAGGGCCAGGGTCGAGCAGTACTTC.

The chain carries TRBV28 and TRBJ1-5; 7 bases agree with TRBD1. Trimming at V came to 8 bases and at J to 0 bases, leaving 22 bases not matched to a gene. Germline lookup yields CDR1 MDHEN and CDR2 SYDVKM. The CDR3 length is 20 residues. This CDR3 reads CASRGAPMQGGLYSNQPQHF. The CDR3 nucleotides are TGTGCCAGCCGGGGGGCCCCCATGCAGGGGGGCCTCTATAGCAATCAGCCCCAGCATTTT.